This T cell receptor (beta chain) was sequenced during a study of shared clonotypes between healthy human individuals. Across the whole study: Per donor, CD8 memory used one plate, CD8 naive used two, CD4 memory used three and CD4 naive used three.

This CDR3 region has 19 residues. Germline CDR1 and CDR2: SGDLS and YYNGEE. V shed 0 bases and J 5 bases; nucleotides not matched to a gene: 17. Participating donors were healthy, HIV-negative adults free of recent acute infections or vaccinations. Genomic DNA belonging to each subset was distributed in equal measure over several immunoSEQ plates. Sorted subsets were amplified in replicate PCRs using 150 to 250 ng DNA, around 30,000 T cell genomes. This table comes from immunoSEQ multiplex PCR, and its TCRdb copy is limited to in-frame clones, with some not included. The table includes 550,000 to 850,000 clones, over 60% detected once.

The origin of this receptor is a woman in her 30s in good health. The sequenced sample consisted of memory CD4+ T cells sorted from blood. Documented subset: CD45RA-negative fraction. The chain employs TRBV9 and TRBJ2-1; 7 positions agree with TRBD2. The CDR3 loop is CASSVGWRVAGAGNNEQFF. In DNA form, the CDR3 reads TGTGCCAGCAGCGTAGGGTGGCGTGTGGCGGGAGCGGGGAACAATGAGCAGTTCTTC.